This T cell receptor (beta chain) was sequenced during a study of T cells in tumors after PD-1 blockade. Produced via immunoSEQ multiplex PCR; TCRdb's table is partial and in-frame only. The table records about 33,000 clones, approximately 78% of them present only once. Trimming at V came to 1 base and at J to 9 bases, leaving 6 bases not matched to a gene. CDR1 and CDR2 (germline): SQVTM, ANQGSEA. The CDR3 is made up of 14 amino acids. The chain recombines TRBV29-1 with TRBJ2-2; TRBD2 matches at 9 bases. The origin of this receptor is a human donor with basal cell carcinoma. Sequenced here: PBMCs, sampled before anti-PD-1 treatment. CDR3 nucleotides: TGCAGCGTTGAAGGTGGGCTAGCGGGAAGGGAGCTGTTTTTT. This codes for CSVEGGLAGRELFF.